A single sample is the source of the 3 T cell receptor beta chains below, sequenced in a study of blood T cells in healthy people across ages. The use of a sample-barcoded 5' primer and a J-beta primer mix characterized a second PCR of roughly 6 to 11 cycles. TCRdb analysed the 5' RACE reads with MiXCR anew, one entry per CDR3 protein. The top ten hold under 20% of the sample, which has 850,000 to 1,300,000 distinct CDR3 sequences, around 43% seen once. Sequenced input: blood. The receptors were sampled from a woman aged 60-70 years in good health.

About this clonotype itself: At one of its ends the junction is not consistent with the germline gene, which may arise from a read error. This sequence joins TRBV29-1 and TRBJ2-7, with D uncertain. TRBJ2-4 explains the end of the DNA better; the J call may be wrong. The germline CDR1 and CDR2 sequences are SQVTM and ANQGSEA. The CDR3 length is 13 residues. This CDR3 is CSVPSQAKTIQYF. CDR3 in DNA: TGCAGCGTCCCTTCTCAGGCCAAAACCATTCAGTACTTC.

DNA of the CDR3: TGCAACGACCTATGGGGGGCGCTTGGGTATGGCTACACCTTC. Translated: CNDLWGALGYGYTF. The V gene is TRBV29-1, the J gene TRBJ1-2, with a tentative D call TRBD1 (6 bases). The CDR3 length is 14 residues. Germline V gene data show CDR1 as SQVTM and CDR2 as ANQGSEA.

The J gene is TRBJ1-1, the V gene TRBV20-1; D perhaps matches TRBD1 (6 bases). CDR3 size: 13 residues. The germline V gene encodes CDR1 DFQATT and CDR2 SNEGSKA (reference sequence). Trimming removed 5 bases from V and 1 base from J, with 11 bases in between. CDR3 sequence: CSARQDPNTEAFF. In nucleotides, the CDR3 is TGCAGTGCTCGACAGGACCCGAACACTGAAGCTTTCTTT.